This passage covers 6 T cell receptor beta chains from one sample sequenced in a study of cytomegalovirus exposure and HLA in healthy donors. This PCR relied on a set of 60 Vbeta primers and 13 Jbeta primers. The assay was immunoSEQ multiplex PCR, and TCRdb's table has in-frame clones only and misses some. The sample holds some 110,000 clones, 74% seen once. Sequencing used PBMCs. Every receptor here comes from a man aged 25-45 years in good health and CMV-seropositive.

In its sample, this clone was seen a few times. The chain uses TRBV4-1 and TRBJ1-2; D possibly corresponds to TRBD1 (5 bases). From germline, CDR1 is MGHRA and CDR2 YSYEKL. There are 14 residues in the CDR3. V was pared by 3 bases and J by 4 bases, with 12 bases between. This CDR3 reads CASSHWWQGYGYTF. The DNA of the CDR3 is TGCGCCAGCAGCCATTGGTGGCAGGGCTATGGCTACACCTTC.

V usage is TRBV7-9 and J usage is TRBJ2-7, with no clear D. Germline V gene lookup returns CDR1 SEHNR and CDR2 FQNEAQ (reference sequence). Trimming pared 5 bases from V and 1 base from J, leaving 9 bases between. The CDR3 spans 13 residues. Here the CDR3 reads CASSPTQSYEQYF. The CDR3 DNA is TGTGCCAGCAGCCCGACTCAGTCCTACGAGCAGTACTTC.

This chain connects TRBV15 to TRBJ1-2, with TRBD1 matching 9 bases. V was pared by 6 bases and J by 4 bases, with 6 bases of the junction left unmatched. Germline CDR1 LNHNV, CDR2 YYDKDF (reference sequence). This CDR3 is 14 amino acids long. In DNA, the CDR3 is TGTGCCACCAGGGGGACAGGGTGCGTCTATGGCTACACCTTC. Protein: CATRGTGCVYGYTF.

This clone occurred a few times. CDR3 protein: CASSQIERSGNTIYF. The CDR3 DNA is TGCGCCAGCAGCCAAATTGAGAGATCTGGAAACACCATATATTTT. This sequence joins TRBV4-3 and TRBJ1-3, with D unclear. V was cut by 2 bases and J by 1 base, with 9 bases left in between. The CDR3 extends over 15 amino acids. The germline V gene encodes CDR1 LGHNA and CDR2 YSLEER.

CDR3 sequence reads: CASSKGLAGVISQETQYF. CDR3 DNA sequence: TGCGCCAGCAGCAAGGGACTAGCGGGGGTGATTAGCCAAGAGACCCAGTACTTC. This chain connects TRBV5-1 to TRBJ2-5; 14 bases align to TRBD2. CDR1 is SGHRS, CDR2 YFSETQ, per germline. This CDR3 has 18 amino acids. V was pared by 4 bases and J by 1 base, with 9 bases of the junction left unmatched.

This clone showed up just a few times. This chain links TRBV19 with TRBJ1-5; 7 nucleotides agree with TRBD1. This CDR3 region has 14 residues. CDR1 and CDR2 (germline): LNHDA, SQIVND (reference sequence). V shed 6 bases, J shed 2 bases, and the junction held 4 bases outside the gene matches. CDR3 nucleotides: TGTGCCAGTAGGCGACAGGGAGGCAATCAGCCCCAGCATTTT. Its translation: CASRRQGGNQPQHF.